These T cell receptor beta chains were read from a single sample in a study of T cell responses to AZD1222 COVID-19 vaccine. Assay: immunoSEQ multiplex PCR; the TCRdb copy retains only in-frame clones and omits some. The sample has about 140,000 clones; 91% are singletons. The specimen comprised peripheral blood, sampled 28 days after the second dose of the MenACWY control vaccine. These receptors originate from an adult who received the MenACWY meningococcal vaccine as a control. Each CDR3 is given with its conserved first and last residue. The D gene is left open where the match is weak. A clone size is listed for some rows: how often the clone was seen (once, few, many), or a class if it is expanded.

J gene,D gene,CDR3 length,clone size,V gene,CDR3 DNA,CDR3 protein
TRBJ2-5,NA,13,NA,TRBV3-1/TRBV3-2,TGTGCCAGCAGCCAACCCCCCCGAGAGACCCAGTACTTC,CASSQPPRETQYF
TRBJ2-3,NA,14,NA,TRBV6-2/TRBV6-3,TGTGCCAGCAGTTATCGGGCCAGCACAGATACGCAGTATTTT,CASSYRASTDTQYF
TRBJ1-4,NA,13,NA,TRBV15,TGTGCCACCAGCAGTGCAACTAATGAAAAACTGTTTTTT,CATSSATNEKLFF
TRBJ2-7,NA,16,NA,TRBV19,TGTGCCAGTAGTATTGGTCCCAACGAAAAGACCTACGAGCAGTACTTC,CASSIGPNEKTYEQYF
TRBJ2-3,NA,14,NA,TRBV6-5,TGTGCCAGCAGTTACTCACAGCCTTCAGATACGCAGTATTTT,CASSYSQPSDTQYF
TRBJ2-7,NA,13,NA,TRBV7-3,TGTGCCAGCAGCTTAAATGCCGGCTACGAGCAGTACTTC,CASSLNAGYEQYF
TRBJ2-1,NA,15,NA,TRBV18,TGTGCCAGCTCACCTAGCCAGCGGAGCTACAATGAGCAGTTCTTC,CASSPSQRSYNEQFF
TRBJ2-7,NA,16,NA,TRBV7-2,TGTGCCAGCAGCTTAGAAGTTTCGGTAGGGACGGGCGAGCAGTACTTC,CASSLEVSVGTGEQYF
TRBJ1-5,NA,11,NA,TRBV19,TGTGCCAGTAGTATGGGGGAGCCCCAGCATTTT,CASSMGEPQHF
TRBJ2-1,NA,16,NA,TRBV6-1,TGTGCCAGCCGTGCTACCGGGACAAGATCCTACAATGAGCAGTTCTTC,CASRATGTRSYNEQFF
TRBJ2-1,NA,13,NA,TRBV5-6,TGTGCCAGCAGCTTGGTGACAGCTTATGAGCAGTTCTTC,CASSLVTAYEQFF
TRBJ2-5,NA,13,NA,TRBV6-6,TGTGCCAGCAGAACTACGGACAGAGAGACCCAGTACTTC,CASRTTDRETQYF
TRBJ1-1,NA,14,few,TRBV6-2/TRBV6-3,TGTGCCAGCAGTGACCAGCAGGGGAACACTGAAGCTTTCTTT,CASSDQQGNTEAFF
TRBJ1-1,TRBD1,13,NA,TRBV28,TGTGCCAGCAGGACAGGGGGGCCCACTGAAGCTTTCTTT,CASRTGGPTEAFF
TRBJ1-2,NA,15,NA,TRBV7-2,TGTGCCAGCAGCTTAAGCTGGGGGGGGAACTATGGCTACACCTTC,CASSLSWGGNYGYTF
TRBJ2-1,TRBD1,16,NA,TRBV11-3,TGTGCCAGCAGCTTAGCGGGACAGGGTCTGTACAATGAGCAGTTCTTC,CASSLAGQGLYNEQFF
TRBJ1-1,TRBD1,13,NA,TRBV29-1,TGCAGCGGGGACAGGGGCGTAGGAACTGAAGCTTTCTTT,CSGDRGVGTEAFF
TRBJ2-3,TRBD2,15,NA,TRBV19,TGTGCCAGTAGTGAAAGCGGGAGCTGGACAGATACGCAGTATTTT,CASSESGSWTDTQYF
TRBJ2-3,TRBD2,16,NA,TRBV3-1/TRBV3-2,TGTGCCAGCAGCCGTGGGACTAGCGAAAGCACAGATACGCAGTATTTT,CASSRGTSESTDTQYF
TRBJ2-7,NA,14,NA,TRBV4-3,TGCGCCAGCAGCCAAGGTGGTCGAACCTACGAGCAGTACTTC,CASSQGGRTYEQYF
TRBJ2-1,NA,15,NA,TRBV28,TGTGCCAGCAGTACTAGTGGGGCGGGGCTCCTTGAGCAGTTCTTC,CASSTSGAGLLEQFF
TRBJ2-3,NA,14,NA,TRBV19,TGTGCCAGTAGTATTGCCCAATTTGCAGATACGCAGTATTTT,CASSIAQFADTQYF
TRBJ2-5,NA,16,NA,TRBV27,TGTGCCAGCAGTTTATCGTACCGGGACGGGAAAGAGACCCAGTACTTC,CASSLSYRDGKETQYF
TRBJ2-5,TRBD1,13,NA,TRBV5-4,TGTGCCACCCGACAGGGAATGGTAGAGACCCAGTACTTC,CATRQGMVETQYF
TRBJ1-1,TRBD1,15,once,TRBV29-1,TGCAGCGTTGAAGGTACAGGGGGCCGAGGAACTGAAGCTTTCTTT,CSVEGTGGRGTEAFF
TRBJ2-1,NA,15,NA,TRBV4-3,TGCGCCAGCAGCCAAGATTACCCCAATCACAATGAGCAGTTCTTC,CASSQDYPNHNEQFF
TRBJ2-2,NA,14,NA,TRBV5-1,TGCGCCAGTGGGACAACTGTTACCACCGGGGAGCTGTTTTTT,CASGTTVTTGELFF
TRBJ1-1,TRBD1,14,NA,TRBV7-9,TGTGCCAGCACCCAGGGGGCGCCGAACACTGAAGCTTTCTTT,CASTQGAPNTEAFF
TRBJ2-5,NA,11,NA,TRBV20-1,TGCAGTGCTAGCCAAACCCCAGCCCAGTACTTC,CSASQTPAQYF
TRBJ2-1,NA,13,NA,TRBV7-3,TGTGCCAGCAGCTCCTCCCTGGGCGGCGAGCAGTTCTTC,CASSSSLGGEQFF
TRBJ1-3,NA,13,NA,TRBV6-5,TGTGCCAGCAAGACGGACGGTGGAAACACCATATATTTT,CASKTDGGNTIYF
TRBJ2-1,NA,15,NA,TRBV28,TGTGCCAGCAGGGGACCGGGGAGCTCCTACAATGAGCAGTTCTTC,CASRGPGSSYNEQFF
TRBJ2-4,NA,16,NA,TRBV6-2/TRBV6-3,TGTGCCAGCAGTTACTCGGGGGCCCCGACCAAAAACATTCAGTACTTC,CASSYSGAPTKNIQYF
TRBJ2-2,TRBD1,14,NA,TRBV28,TGTGCCAGCAGTAACCGGGACAGGGACGGGGAGCTGTTTTTT,CASSNRDRDGELFF
TRBJ1-6,NA,15,NA,TRBV28,TGTGCCAGCAGTTTCCCGGAAGGGGGACCCTCACCCCTCCACTTT,CASSFPEGGPSPLHF
TRBJ2-7,TRBD2,16,NA,TRBV27,TGTGCCAGCAGGGCGGGACTAGCGGGATTTTTTGACGAGCAGTACTTC,CASRAGLAGFFDEQYF
TRBJ1-5,TRBD1,15,NA,TRBV10-3,TGTGCCATCAGTGAGGGCGGGACAGACAATCAGCCCCAGCATTTT,CAISEGGTDNQPQHF
TRBJ1-3,NA,15,NA,TRBV28,TGTGCCAGCACCGATACAGGGAGGTCTGGAAACACCATATATTTT,CASTDTGRSGNTIYF
TRBJ2-5,NA,12,NA,TRBV7-9,TGTGCCAGCAGCCGCTGGGGGGAGACCCAGTACTTC,CASSRWGETQYF
TRBJ2-3,NA,14,NA,TRBV6-5,TGTGCCAGCAGCCGGGACCGACTCTTGGATACGCAGTATTTT,CASSRDRLLDTQYF
TRBJ2-7,NA,15,NA,TRBV7-9,TGTGCCAGCAGCTTAGACCGGGGCTTCTCCTACGAGCAGTACTTC,CASSLDRGFSYEQYF
TRBJ2-6,NA,17,NA,TRBV7-2,TGTGCCAGCAGCTTAGTGTCAGGCAACTCTGGGGCCAACGTCCTGACTTTC,CASSLVSGNSGANVLTF
TRBJ1-2,NA,16,once,TRBV4-3,TGCGCCAGCAGCCAAGACTTAGGGGGAAGGAGTTTGGGCTACACCTTC,CASSQDLGGRSLGYTF
TRBJ2-7,TRBD1,14,NA,TRBV15,TGTGCCACCAGCAGAGAACAGGGGGCCTACGAGCAGTACTTC,CATSREQGAYEQYF
TRBJ2-7,NA,16,NA,TRBV29-1,TGCAGCGTGGGCCGGGACCTTAGAAGCGGCAACTACGAGCAGTACTTC,CSVGRDLRSGNYEQYF
TRBJ2-7,TRBD1,14,NA,TRBV6-2/TRBV6-3,TGTGCCAGCAGTTACTCGAGTCAGGGGGTCGAGCAGTACTTC,CASSYSSQGVEQYF
TRBJ2-7,NA,12,NA,TRBV6-5,TGTGCCAGCAGGTCGGAGGTGGACGAGCAGTACTTC,CASRSEVDEQYF
TRBJ2-5,TRBD2,18,NA,TRBV5-1,TGCGCCAGCAGCTTCGGACTAGCGGGGACCCGTTTCCAAGAGACCCAGTACTTC,CASSFGLAGTRFQETQYF
TRBJ2-7,NA,12,NA,TRBV28,TGTGCCAGCATGGCGGAGCCTGACGAGCAGTACTTC,CASMAEPDEQYF
TRBJ1-3,NA,17,NA,TRBV10-3,TGTGCCATCAGCGTTTCTAAGGGGGAAACCTTTGGAAACACCATATATTTT,CAISVSKGETFGNTIYF
TRBJ1-3,TRBD1,16,few,TRBV11-1,TGTGCCAGCAGCGGACCCGGAGACAGGGCTGGAAACACCATATATTTT,CASSGPGDRAGNTIYF
TRBJ2-1,NA,16,NA,TRBV5-4,TGTGCCAGCAGCTTAGTAAGGGCAGGGACGTACAATGAGCAGTTCTTC,CASSLVRAGTYNEQFF
TRBJ2-2,NA,19,NA,TRBV15,TGTGCCACCAGCAGAGTCGCTGGACAGACTTACATCTACACCGGGGAGCTGTTTTTT,CATSRVAGQTYIYTGELFF
TRBJ2-7,NA,17,NA,TRBV6-2/TRBV6-3,TGTGCCAGCAGTTACTACGTAGGGGGGCGAGACATCTACGAGCAGTACTTC,CASSYYVGGRDIYEQYF
TRBJ1-4,TRBD1,16,NA,TRBV15,TGTGCCACCAGCAGTCCGACCGGGACAGGGTATGAAAAACTGTTTTTT,CATSSPTGTGYEKLFF
TRBJ1-1,TRBD1,16,NA,TRBV28,TGTGCCAGCAGCCACCGACAGGGGGCGCATGTCACTGAAGCTTTCTTT,CASSHRQGAHVTEAFF
TRBJ1-2,NA,10,NA,TRBV29-1,TGCAGCGTTGAAGAGGGGGGCTACACCTTC,CSVEEGGYTF
TRBJ1-5,NA,15,NA,TRBV7-2,TGTGCCAGCAGCTTAAGTCCTCAGCCCAATCAGCCCCAGCATTTT,CASSLSPQPNQPQHF
TRBJ2-3,TRBD1,16,NA,TRBV10-3,TGTGCCATCAGTGATAGGGGGCAGGGGGTCGCAGATACGCAGTATTTT,CAISDRGQGVADTQYF
TRBJ1-5,TRBD1,14,NA,TRBV9,TGTGCCAGCAGCGTAGGGACAGGGGGTCAGCCCCAGCATTTT,CASSVGTGGQPQHF